The present T cell receptor (beta chain) was sequenced within a study of high-grade serous ovarian cancer treatment subgroups. Sequenced by immunoSEQ multiplex PCR; TCRdb stores in-frame clones only, minus some. The sample records fewer than 4,500 clones, around four fifths being singletons. This CDR3 is 13 amino acids long. Trimming stripped 5 bases from V and 2 bases from J, with 10 bases between. Germline CDR1 and CDR2: SGHDN and FVKESK. The tumor samples were collected prior to definitive surgery or chemotherapy. The specimen was tumor tissue. The chain is built from TRBV14 and TRBJ2-7; possible D gene TRBD1, 6 bases. The receptor was isolated from a human donor with high-grade serous ovarian cancer. The chain's CDR3 is CASSNGQTYEQYF. The CDR3 nucleotides are TGTGCCAGCAGCAACGGACAGACCTACGAGCAGTACTTC.